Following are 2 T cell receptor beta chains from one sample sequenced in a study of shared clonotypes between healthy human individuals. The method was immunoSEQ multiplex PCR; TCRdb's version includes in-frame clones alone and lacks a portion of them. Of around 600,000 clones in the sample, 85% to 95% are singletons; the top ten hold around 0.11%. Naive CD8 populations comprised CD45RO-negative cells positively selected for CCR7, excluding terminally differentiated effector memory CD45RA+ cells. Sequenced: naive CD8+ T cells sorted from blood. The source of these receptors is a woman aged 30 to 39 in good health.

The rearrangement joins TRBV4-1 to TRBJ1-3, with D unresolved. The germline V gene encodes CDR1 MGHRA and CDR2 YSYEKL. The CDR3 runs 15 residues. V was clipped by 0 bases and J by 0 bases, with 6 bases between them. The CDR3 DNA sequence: TGCGCCAGCAGCCAAGACGCAGACTCTGGAAACACCATATATTTT. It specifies CASSQDADSGNTIYF.

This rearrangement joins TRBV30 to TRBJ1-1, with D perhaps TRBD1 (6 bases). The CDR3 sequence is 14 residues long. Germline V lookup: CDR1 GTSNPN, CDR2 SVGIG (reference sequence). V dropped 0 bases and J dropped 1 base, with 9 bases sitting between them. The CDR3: CAWSVVRGNTEAFF. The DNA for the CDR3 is TGTGCCTGGAGTGTAGTCAGGGGGAACACTGAAGCTTTCTTT.